Below are 21 T cell receptor beta chains sequenced from a single sample in a study of T-cell reconstitution after alpha-beta-depleted transplantation in children. Construction of the TCRbeta library involved unique molecular identifiers. TCRdb processed the PCR reads anew with MiXCR; each CDR3 protein has one entry. The sample includes under 850,000 distinct CDR3 sequences, around 12% of them seen just once. The specimen comprised PBMCs, sampled before TCRalphabeta/CD19-depleted stem cell transplant. All receptors derive from a girl aged 2 to 10 with congenital amegakaryocytic thrombocytopenia, due to receive a stem cell transplant.

This clonotype came up a few times. The chain couples TRBV30 to TRBJ2-3; D unresolved. The CDR3 consists of 11 residues. Germline lookup yields CDR1 GTSNPN and CDR2 SVGIG (reference sequence). V dropped 2 bases and J dropped 11 bases, with 11 bases sitting between them. The CDR3 protein is CAWSPRGKQYF. As DNA, the CDR3 is TGTGCCTGGAGTCCTCGAGGAAAGCAGTATTTT.

There are many counts of this clonotype. This chain uses TRBV29-1 with TRBJ1-2; 8 bases align to TRBD1. The V gene end was trimmed by 7 bases and the J gene end by 4 bases; junction bases not matched to a gene: 17. The CDR3 extends over 16 amino acids. Per germline, CDR1 SQVTM and CDR2 ANQGSEA. The CDR3 DNA reads as TGCAGCGCCGCCTTGCGGACAGGGACCTCCTTCTATGGCTACACCTTC. Residues: CSAALRTGTSFYGYTF. Together with reference TRBV29-1 and TRBJ1-2, the CDR3 gives the full variable domain: SAVISQKPSRDICQRGTSLTIQCQVDSQVTMMFWYRQQPGQSLTLIATANQGSEATYESGFVIDKFPISRPNLTFSTLTVSNMSPEDSSIYLCSAALRTGTSFYGYTFGSGTRLTVV.

This clonotype has a handful of counts. The J gene is TRBJ2-3, the V gene TRBV3-1; D unclear. The germline V and J ends were trimmed by 0 bases and 4 bases, with 11 bases remaining between them. CDR3 size: 15 residues. Per the germline V gene, CDR1 is LGHDT and CDR2 is YNNKEL (reference sequence). This CDR3 reads CASSQDLGSADTQYF. In nucleotides, the CDR3 is TGTGCCAGCAGCCAAGATCTGGGATCTGCAGATACGCAGTATTTT.

This clonotype was counted many times. The chain combines TRBV5-1 with TRBJ2-3; weak D call: TRBD1 (6 bases). The germline CDR1 and CDR2 sequences are SGHRS and YFSETQ. Trimming left V 3 bases short and J 6 bases short, with 20 bases between. The CDR3 runs 16 residues. The CDR3: CASSSGQRLWSDTQYF. The CDR3 DNA reads TGCGCCAGCAGCTCCGGACAGAGACTTTGGTCGGATACGCAGTATTTT.

This chain uses TRBV24-1 with TRBJ2-2, with D possibly matching TRBD1 (5 bases). V shed 3 bases and J shed 5 bases, with 9 bases lying between them. This CDR3 has 14 amino acids. The germline V gene encodes CDR1 KGHDR and CDR2 SFDVKD. The CDR3 loop is CATSDTGETGELFF. The CDR3 nucleotides read TGTGCCACCAGTGATACAGGAGAGACCGGGGAGCTGTTTTTT.

Only a few counts were recorded for this clonotype. The chain carries TRBV2 and TRBJ2-7; a possible D gene is TRBD2 (6 bases). V was clipped by 5 bases and J by 4 bases, with 15 bases between them. Germline loops: CDR1 SNHLY, CDR2 FYNNEI. The CDR3 is made up of 14 amino acids. This chain's CDR3 is CASSNEAGLYEQYF. As DNA, the CDR3 is TGTGCCAGCAGTAATGAGGCGGGGTTATACGAGCAGTACTTC. The whole variable domain, remainder taken from reference TRBV2 and TRBJ2-7, is EPEVTQTPSHQVTQMGQEVILRCVPISNHLYFYWYRQILGQKVEFLVSFYNNEISEKSEIFDDQFSVERPDGSNFTLKIRSTKLEDSAMYFCASSNEAGLYEQYFGPGTRLTVT.

This clonotype was counted at least ten times. This chain uses TRBV20-1 with TRBJ2-1, with 14 positions matching TRBD2. The CDR3 sequence is 15 residues long. Germline CDR1 is DFQATT and CDR2 is SNEGSKA (reference sequence). V dropped 6 bases and J dropped 9; count of bases not matched to a gene: 10. This CDR3 is CSAADPGLAGVEQFF. DNA of the CDR3: TGCAGTGCCGCCGATCCGGGACTAGCGGGAGTTGAGCAGTTCTTC.

The CDR3 sequence is CASSVGPGGMNTEAFF. CDR3 coding DNA: TGTGCCAGCAGCGTAGGCCCCGGCGGAATGAACACTGAAGCTTTCTTT. The V call is TRBV11-2, the J call TRBJ1-1; D not resolved. V was trimmed by 5 bases and J by 0 bases, leaving 16 bases between them. This CDR3 spans 16 amino acids. CDR1 and CDR2 from the germline V gene are SGHAT and FQNNGV.

This chain connects TRBV28 to TRBJ1-5; 7 bases are a match to TRBD1. The CDR3 loop spans 14 amino acids. V lost 6 bases, J lost 6 bases, and 8 bases stayed unmatched. The germline gives CDR1 MDHEN, CDR2 SYDVKM. In DNA form, the CDR3 reads TGTGCCAGCAGAATTACAGGGGCAGTTCAGCCCCAGCATTTT. It codes for CASRITGAVQPQHF.

This clonotype occurred a few times. The gene calls are TRBV5-1 and TRBJ2-1, with D unclear. Germline CDR1 reads SGHRS; CDR2 reads YFSETQ. Trimming stripped 2 bases from V and 1 base from J, with 4 bases between. The length of the CDR3 is 13 residues. The CDR3 bases are TGCGCCAGCAGCTTTACATCCTACAATGAGCAGTTCTTC. The encoded protein is CASSFTSYNEQFF.

V gene TRBV7-3 combines with J gene TRBJ2-1; 14 bases align to TRBD2. The V gene's germline CDR1 is SGHTA and CDR2 FQGTGA. J gave up 9 bases and V 6 bases, and 7 bases lay outside the gene matches. The length of the CDR3 is 15 residues. DNA of the CDR3: TGTGCCAGCAGTTCCGGGACTAGCGGGAGAGGTGAGCAGTTCTTC. It translates to CASSSGTSGRGEQFF.

This clonotype was recorded a few times. The chain couples TRBV7-8 to TRBJ2-5, with D possibly being TRBD1 or TRBD2 (5 bases each). V dropped 3 bases and J dropped 5 bases, with 13 bases sitting between them. CDR3 size: 14 residues. CDR1 is SGHVS, CDR2 FQNEAQ, per germline. The CDR3 loop reads CASSFPRGVETQYF. The CDR3 DNA follows: TGTGCCAGCAGCTTCCCAAGGGGAGTGGAGACCCAGTACTTC. The full variable domain, completed using reference TRBV7-8 and TRBJ2-5, is GAGVSQSPRYKVAKRGQDVALRCDPISGHVSLFWYQQALGQGPEFLTYFQNEAQLDKSGLPSDRFFAERPEGSVSTLKIQRTQQEDSAVYLCASSFPRGVETQYFGPGTRLLVL.

This sequence joins TRBV7-2 and TRBJ2-7, with TRBD1 matching 7 bases. Germline CDR1 and CDR2: SGHTA and FQGNSA. CDR3 length: 15 amino acids. Trimming removed 5 bases from V and 3 bases from J; junction bases left unmatched: 10. For the CDR3, the DNA is TGTGCCAGCAGCACACTTTCCGGGACAGACTACGAGCAGTACTTC. This sequence encodes CASSTLSGTDYEQYF.

This clonotype was picked up a small number of times. The chain joins TRBV7-3 to TRBJ2-1; D unresolved. The CDR3 runs 17 residues. Germline V gives CDR1 SGHTA, CDR2 FQGTGA. V shed 1 base and J shed 7 bases, with 20 bases lying between them. CDR3 DNA sequence: TGTGCCAGCAGCTTAATTAGTAGGGTTACCAACCCAAATGAGCAGTTCTTC. Protein product: CASSLISRVTNPNEQFF.

The CDR3, as DNA: TGTGCCAGCAGCCGAACCGGGAGGGCGGGAACCGGGGAGCTGTTTTTT. Translated, it gives CASSRTGRAGTGELFF. The chain uses TRBV7-8 and TRBJ2-2, with 8 nucleotides matching TRBD2. Germline lookup yields CDR1 SGHVS and CDR2 FQNEAQ. CDR3 size: 16 residues. Germline trimming cut 5 bases from V and 5 bases from J; bases unmatched to any gene: 10.

A note on this clonotype: A much larger clone lies a single base off, so this may be a read error. The CDR3 DNA is TGCAGTGCTCTCGACGGGAGCCTAAACACCGGGGAGCTGTTTTTT. This gives the protein CSALDGSLNTGELFF. V usage is TRBV20-1 and J usage is TRBJ2-2; a weak D match, TRBD2 (6 bases). V was shortened by 5 bases and J by 2 bases, with 15 bases between the two germline ends. CDR1 and CDR2 (germline): DFQATT, SNEGSKA (reference sequence). The CDR3 has 15 residues.

The chain links TRBV12-3 or TRBV12-4 to TRBJ1-1; a possible D gene is TRBD1 (5 bases). The ends were cut back, 10 bases at V and 3 bases at J, with 15 bases in the middle. The CDR3 sequence is 13 residues long. The DNA for the CDR3 is TGTGCCACCGAAACCACAGGAGACACTGAAGCTTTCTTT. It codes for CATETTGDTEAFF.

Note on this clonotype: Here the CDR3 omits its conserved ending phenylalanine or tryptophan, so a read error is the likely source. This rearrangement joins TRBV20-1 to TRBJ2-3; 9 bases match TRBD1. The junction had 7 bases not matched to a gene; V was cut back by 6 bases and J by 3 bases. In germline, CDR1 is DFQATT, CDR2 SNEGSKA (reference sequence). CDR3 size: 14 residues. The CDR3, as DNA: TGCAGTGCCCGAGACAGGGGGTATACAGATACGCAGTATCTT. Its protein product is CSARDRGYTDTQYL.

The genes are TRBV5-1 and TRBJ2-6; no clear D gene. The V end was cut by 0 bases, the J end by 7 bases, with 5 bases between. Germline-derived CDR1 and CDR2 are SGHRS and YFSETQ. The CDR3 has 13 amino acids. The CDR3 protein is CASSLGAANVLTF. The CDR3 coding sequence is TGCGCCAGCAGCTTGGGCGCCGCCAACGTCCTGACTTTC.

This clonotype qualifies as medium-sized. This chain connects TRBV27 to TRBJ2-1, with D possibly matching TRBD2 (6 bases). The V gene's germline CDR1 is MNHEY and CDR2 SMNVEV (reference sequence). The CDR3 runs to 17 residues. Between the trimmed V and J ends, which lost 5 bases and 0 bases, there was a span of 17 bases. CDR3 residues: CASSQGASVSSYNEQFF. Written as DNA, the CDR3 is TGTGCCAGCAGTCAAGGGGCTAGCGTTAGCTCCTACAATGAGCAGTTCTTC.

Many counts were recorded for this clonotype. The V call is TRBV12-3 or TRBV12-4, the J call TRBJ1-2; no clear D. This CDR3 comprises 11 residues. V lost 3 bases to trimming and J lost 8 bases, with 7 bases between them. This CDR3 reads CASSLRGGYTF. The DNA of the CDR3 is TGTGCCAGCAGTTTGAGAGGGGGCTACACCTTC.